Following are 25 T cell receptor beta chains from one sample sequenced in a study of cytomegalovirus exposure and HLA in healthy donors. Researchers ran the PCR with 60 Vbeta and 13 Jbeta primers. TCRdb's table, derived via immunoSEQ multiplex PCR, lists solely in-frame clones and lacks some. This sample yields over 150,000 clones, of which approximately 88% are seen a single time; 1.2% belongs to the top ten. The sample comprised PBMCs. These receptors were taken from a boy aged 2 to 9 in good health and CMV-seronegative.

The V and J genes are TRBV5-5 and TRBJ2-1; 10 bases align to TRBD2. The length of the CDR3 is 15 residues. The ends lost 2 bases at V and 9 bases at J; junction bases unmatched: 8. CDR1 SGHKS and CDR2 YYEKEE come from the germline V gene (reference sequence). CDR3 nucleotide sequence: TGTGCCAGCAGCTTCGGGCTAGCGGGAGAGCGTGAGCAGTTCTTC. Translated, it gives CASSFGLAGEREQFF.

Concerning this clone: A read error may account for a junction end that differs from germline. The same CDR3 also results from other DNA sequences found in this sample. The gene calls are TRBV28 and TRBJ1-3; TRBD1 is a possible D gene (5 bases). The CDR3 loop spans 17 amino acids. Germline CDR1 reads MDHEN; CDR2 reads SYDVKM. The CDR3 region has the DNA TGTGCCAGCAGTTCCGATCACCCAGGGCTGCACGGAAATACCATATATTTT. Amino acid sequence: CASSSDHPGLHGNTIYF.

CDR3 DNA sequence: TGTGCCAGCAGTCGCACAGCGAACACTGAAGCTTTCTTT. Residues: CASSRTANTEAFF. The rearrangement links TRBV6-6 to TRBJ1-1; D is unclear. The germline CDR1 and CDR2 sequences are MNHNY and SVGAGI (reference sequence). There are 13 residues in the CDR3. The germline V and J ends were trimmed by 5 bases and 1 base, with 8 bases remaining between them.

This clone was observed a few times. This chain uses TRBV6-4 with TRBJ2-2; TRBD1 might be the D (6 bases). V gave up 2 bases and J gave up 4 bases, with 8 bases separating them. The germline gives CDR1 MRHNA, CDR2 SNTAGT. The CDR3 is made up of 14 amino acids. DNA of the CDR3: TGTGCCAGCAGTGACAGGGGGTTCACCGGGGAGCTGTTTTTT. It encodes CASSDRGFTGELFF.

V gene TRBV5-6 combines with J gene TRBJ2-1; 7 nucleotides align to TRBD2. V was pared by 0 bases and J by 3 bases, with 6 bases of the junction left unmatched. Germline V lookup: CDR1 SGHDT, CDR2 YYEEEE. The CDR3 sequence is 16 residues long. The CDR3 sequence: CASSLVTREYYNEQFF. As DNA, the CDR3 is TGTGCCAGCAGCTTGGTTACGCGGGAGTACTACAATGAGCAGTTCTTC.

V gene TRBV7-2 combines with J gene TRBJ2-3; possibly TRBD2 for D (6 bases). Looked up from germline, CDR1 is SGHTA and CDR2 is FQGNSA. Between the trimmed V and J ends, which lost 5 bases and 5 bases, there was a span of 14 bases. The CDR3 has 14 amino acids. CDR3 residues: CASSPYGRLDTQYF. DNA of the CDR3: TGTGCCAGCAGCCCCTACGGGAGATTAGATACGCAGTATTTT.

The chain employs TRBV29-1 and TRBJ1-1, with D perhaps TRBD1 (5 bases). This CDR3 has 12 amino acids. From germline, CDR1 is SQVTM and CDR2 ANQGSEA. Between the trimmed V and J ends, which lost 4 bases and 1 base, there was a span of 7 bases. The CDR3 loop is CSVGQPNTEAFF. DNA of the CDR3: TGCAGCGTTGGACAGCCGAACACTGAAGCTTTCTTT.

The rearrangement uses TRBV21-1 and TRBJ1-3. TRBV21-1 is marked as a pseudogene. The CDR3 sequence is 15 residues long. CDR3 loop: CASGGGFLSGNTIYF. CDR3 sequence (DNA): TGTGCCAGCGGGGGAGGTTTTCTCTCTGGAAACACCATATATTTT.

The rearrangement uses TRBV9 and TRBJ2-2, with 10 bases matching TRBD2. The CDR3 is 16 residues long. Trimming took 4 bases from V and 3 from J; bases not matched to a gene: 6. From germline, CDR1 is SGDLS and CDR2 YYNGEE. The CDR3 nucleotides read TGTGCCAGCAGCAAAAGCGGGGGGGCGTACACCGGGGAGCTGTTTTTT. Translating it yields CASSKSGGAYTGELFF.

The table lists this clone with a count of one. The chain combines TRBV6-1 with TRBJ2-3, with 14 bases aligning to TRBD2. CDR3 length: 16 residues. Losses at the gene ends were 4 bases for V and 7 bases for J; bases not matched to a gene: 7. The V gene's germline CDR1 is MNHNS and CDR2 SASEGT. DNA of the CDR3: TGTGCCAGCAGTGCGACTAGCGGGGGGGCCGGGTATACGCAGTATTTT. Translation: CASSATSGGAGYTQYF.

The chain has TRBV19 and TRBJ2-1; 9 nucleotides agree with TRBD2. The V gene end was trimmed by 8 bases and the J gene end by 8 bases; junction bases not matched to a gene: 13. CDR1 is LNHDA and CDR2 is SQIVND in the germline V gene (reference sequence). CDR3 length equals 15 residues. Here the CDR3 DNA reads TGTGCCAGTGCGGGAGGGCCCGGGGGATTCGATGAGCAGTTCTTC. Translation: CASAGGPGGFDEQFF.

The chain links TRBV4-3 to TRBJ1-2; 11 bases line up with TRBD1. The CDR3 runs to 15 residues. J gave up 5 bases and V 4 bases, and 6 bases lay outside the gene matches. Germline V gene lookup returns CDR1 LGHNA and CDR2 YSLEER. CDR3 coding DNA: TGCGCCAGCAGCCCCCGGACAGGGGGCCCGTATGGCTACACCTTC. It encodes CASSPRTGGPYGYTF.

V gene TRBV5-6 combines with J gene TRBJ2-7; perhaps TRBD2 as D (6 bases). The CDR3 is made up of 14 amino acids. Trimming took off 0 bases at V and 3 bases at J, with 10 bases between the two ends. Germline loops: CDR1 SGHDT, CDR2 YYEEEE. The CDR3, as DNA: TGTGCCAGCAGCTTGGGGCGGGATATCTACGAGCAGTACTTC. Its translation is CASSLGRDIYEQYF.

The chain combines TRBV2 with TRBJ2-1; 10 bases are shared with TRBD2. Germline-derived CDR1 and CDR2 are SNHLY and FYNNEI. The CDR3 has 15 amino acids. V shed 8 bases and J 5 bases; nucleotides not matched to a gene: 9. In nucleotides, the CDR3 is TGTGCCAGCTATGGACTAGCGGACCCAAACAATGAGCAGTTCTTC. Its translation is CASYGLADPNNEQFF.

CDR3 region: CASSLVLSTDTQYF. The CDR3 DNA follows: TGTGCCAGCAGTTTAGTTCTATCCACAGATACGCAGTATTTT. The V gene is TRBV27, the J gene TRBJ2-3; D is undetermined. Germline V gene sequence: CDR1 MNHEY, CDR2 SMNVEV (reference sequence). The CDR3 runs 14 residues. The V end lost 2 bases, the J end lost 2 bases, and 8 bases lay between the germline ends.

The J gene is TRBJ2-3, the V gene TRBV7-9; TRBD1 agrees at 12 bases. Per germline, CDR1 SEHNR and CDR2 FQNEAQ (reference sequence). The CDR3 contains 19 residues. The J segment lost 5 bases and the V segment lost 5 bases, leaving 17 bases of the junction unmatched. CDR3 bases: TGTGCCAGCAGCCCTATTTCATCCCCGGGACAGGGGGCCGTAGATACGCAGTATTTT. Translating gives CASSPISSPGQGAVDTQYF.

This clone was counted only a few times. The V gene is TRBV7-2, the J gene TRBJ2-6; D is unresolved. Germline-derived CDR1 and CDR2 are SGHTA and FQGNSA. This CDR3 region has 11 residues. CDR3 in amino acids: CAVGGANVLTF. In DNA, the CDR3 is TGTGCTGTGGGCGGGGCCAACGTCCTGACTTTC.

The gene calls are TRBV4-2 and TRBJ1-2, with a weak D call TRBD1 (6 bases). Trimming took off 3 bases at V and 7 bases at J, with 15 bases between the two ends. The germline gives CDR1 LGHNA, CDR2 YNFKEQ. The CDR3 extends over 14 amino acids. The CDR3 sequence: CASSHSTGIGGYTF. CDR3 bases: TGTGCCAGCAGCCACTCAACAGGGATAGGTGGCTACACCTTC.

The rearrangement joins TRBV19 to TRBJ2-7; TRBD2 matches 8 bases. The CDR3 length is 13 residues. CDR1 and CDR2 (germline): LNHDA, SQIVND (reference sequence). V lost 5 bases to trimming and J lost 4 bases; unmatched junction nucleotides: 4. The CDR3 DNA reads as TGTGCCAGTAGTCCCAGCGGGAGTTACGAGCAGTACTTC. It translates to CASSPSGSYEQYF.

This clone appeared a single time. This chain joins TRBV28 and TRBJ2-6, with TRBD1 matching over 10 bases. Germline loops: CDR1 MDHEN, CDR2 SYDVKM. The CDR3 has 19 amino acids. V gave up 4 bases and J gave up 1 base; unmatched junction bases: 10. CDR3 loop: CASSSPRDRGLSGANVLTF. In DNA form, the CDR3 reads TGTGCCAGCAGTTCCCCCAGGGACAGGGGTCTGTCTGGGGCCAACGTCCTGACTTTC.

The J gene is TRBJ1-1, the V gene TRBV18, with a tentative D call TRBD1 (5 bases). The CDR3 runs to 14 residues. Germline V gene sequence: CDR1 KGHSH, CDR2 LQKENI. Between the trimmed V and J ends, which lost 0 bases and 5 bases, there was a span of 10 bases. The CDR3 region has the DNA TGTGCCAGCTCACCACCGACAGTCGGAACTGAAGCTTTCTTT. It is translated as CASSPPTVGTEAFF.

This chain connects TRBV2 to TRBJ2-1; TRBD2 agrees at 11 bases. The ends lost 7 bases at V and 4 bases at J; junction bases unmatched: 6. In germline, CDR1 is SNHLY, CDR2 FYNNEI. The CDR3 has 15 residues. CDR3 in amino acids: CASNPTSGMYNEQFF. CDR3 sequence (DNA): TGTGCCAGCAACCCGACTAGCGGGATGTACAATGAGCAGTTCTTC.

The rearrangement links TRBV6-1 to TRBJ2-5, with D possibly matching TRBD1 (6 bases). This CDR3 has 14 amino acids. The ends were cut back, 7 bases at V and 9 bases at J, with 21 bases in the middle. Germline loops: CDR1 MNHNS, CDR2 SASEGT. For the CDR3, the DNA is TGTGCCAGCACCCTATCAGGGGACCACCAGCCCCAGTACTTC. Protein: CASTLSGDHQPQYF.

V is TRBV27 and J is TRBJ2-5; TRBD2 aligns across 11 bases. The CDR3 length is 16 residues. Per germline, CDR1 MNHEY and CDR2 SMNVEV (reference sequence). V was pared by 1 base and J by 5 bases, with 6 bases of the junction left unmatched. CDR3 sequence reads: CASSLLAGGRDETQYF. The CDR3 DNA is TGTGCCAGCAGTTTATTAGCGGGGGGGCGCGATGAGACCCAGTACTTC.

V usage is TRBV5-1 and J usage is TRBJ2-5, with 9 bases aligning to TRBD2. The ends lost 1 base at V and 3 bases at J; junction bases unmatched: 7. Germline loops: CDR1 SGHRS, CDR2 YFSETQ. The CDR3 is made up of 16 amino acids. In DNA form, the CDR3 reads TGCGCCAGCAGCTTGAACAGCGGGGGGACCAAAGAGACCCAGTACTTC. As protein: CASSLNSGGTKETQYF.